A single T cell receptor beta chain is shown here with its context. The antigen is unknown. Germline lookup yields CDR1 MNHEY and CDR2 SVGAGI. V lost 6 bases to trimming and J lost 5 bases; unmatched junction nucleotides: 5. The length of the CDR3 is 14 residues. These data come from a study of cytomegalovirus exposure and HLA in healthy donors. Study overall: The roughly 700 first-cohort repertoires and the 110 or so validation repertoires shared the same platform, a later analysis reported. Study-level results: Among the CMV-associated chains, a few were confirmed in vitro as specific for CMV antigens.

The protocol was immunoSEQ multiplex PCR, while the TCRdb copy is restricted to in-frame clones and leaves out a portion. The table has 220,000 or so clones, around 80% seen once. The TCR comes from a woman in her 30s in good health and CMV-seropositive. The chain joins TRBV6-5 to TRBJ1-5; 9 nucleotides agree with TRBD1. The material sequenced was PBMCs. The CDR3 bases are TGTGCCAGCAGCCCGGGACAGGGAGATCAGCCCCAGCATTTT. Translated, it gives CASSPGQGDQPQHF.